Listed below are T cell receptor beta chains from one sample, sequenced in a study of blood T cell repertoires in COVID-19. Method: immunoSEQ multiplex PCR; TCRdb's copy keeps in-frame clones and lacks some. The sample has approximately 310,000 clones, roughly 84% seen once. Sequencing used peripheral blood. All receptors come from a man aged 50-60 years with active or convalescent COVID-19. Both conserved end residues are part of each CDR3. The D gene is left open where the match is weak. Not all rows give a size; the values are once, few, many and, for expanded clones, a class.

CDR3 length	V gene	clone size	D gene	J gene	CDR3 DNA	CDR3 protein
17	TRBV7-4	-	-	TRBJ2-2	TGTGCCAGCAGCCGGTTAAGGACCGGGACTGGCACCGGGGAGCTGTTTTTT	CASSRLRTGTGTGELFF
13	TRBV2	-	-	TRBJ2-5	TGTGCCAGCAGTGATTCTGGGGGGGAGACCCAGTACTTC	CASSDSGGETQYF
15	TRBV4-1	-	-	TRBJ2-5	TGCGCCAGCAGCCAAGATCTCGCGGGAAGGGTCAACCAGTACTTC	CASSQDLAGRVNQYF
13	TRBV19	-	TRBD1	TRBJ1-2	TGTGCCAGTAGTTGGGACAGCAACTATGGCTACACCTTC	CASSWDSNYGYTF
15	TRBV19	-	-	TRBJ1-2	TGTGCCAGTAGTGTTGACAGGTTAACTAACTATGGCTACACCTTC	CASSVDRLTNYGYTF
13	TRBV14	-	-	TRBJ2-5	TGTGCCAGCAGCCCCCAAAACACGGGGACCCAGTACTTC	CASSPQNTGTQYF
14	TRBV10-1	few	-	TRBJ2-2	TGCGCCAGCAGTGAAGGAGCGAACACCGGGGAGCTGTTTTTT	CASSEGANTGELFF
14	TRBV28	-	-	TRBJ1-5	TGTGCCAGCAGTTTATGGACAGGAGGCCAGCCCCAGCATTTT	CASSLWTGGQPQHF
16	TRBV7-2	few	-	TRBJ2-7	TGTGCCAGCAGCATCGTTGGGGGGGCGGATCCTCGTGAGCAGTACTTC	CASSIVGGADPREQYF
14	TRBV24-1	-	-	TRBJ2-2	TGTGCCACCAGTGGGCTAGGCGGTCCCGGGGAGCTGTTTTTT	CATSGLGGPGELFF
12	TRBV2	-	-	TRBJ2-2	TGTGCCAGCAGCTTGACAGACGGGGAGCTGTTTTTT	CASSLTDGELFF
14	TRBV6-5	-	TRBD1	TRBJ1-1	TGTGCCAGCATTAACAGGGGGCATCGGACTGAAGCTTTCTTT	CASINRGHRTEAFF
13	TRBV30	-	TRBD1	TRBJ1-5	TGTGCCTGGAGTCGGACAGGGAGTCAGCCCCAGCATTTT	CAWSRTGSQPQHF
14	TRBV19	-	TRBD1	TRBJ2-7	TGTGCCAGTAGTATCCTTCCAGGGGGCTACGAGCAGTACTTC	CASSILPGGYEQYF
14	TRBV14	-	-	TRBJ1-1	TGTGCCAGCAGCCAACAGGGAAGGGACACTGAAGCTTTCTTT	CASSQQGRDTEAFF
13	TRBV28	once	-	TRBJ2-7	TGTGCCAGCATATCAGGGGACGGTTACGAGCAGTACTTC	CASISGDGYEQYF
14	TRBV1	-	-	TRBJ1-2	TGCACCAGCAGGCACACAGGGGTGTCAGGGGGCTACACCTTC	CTSRHTGVSGGYTF
15	TRBV18	-	-	TRBJ1-1	TGTGCCAGCTCACCGGGACTGACCATGAACACTGAAGCTTTCTTT	CASSPGLTMNTEAFF
16	TRBV28	-	-	TRBJ1-2	TGTGCCAGCAGTTTTCCAACAGGGCGCGTCAACTATGGCTACACCTTC	CASSFPTGRVNYGYTF
16	TRBV18	-	-	TRBJ2-7	TGTGCCAGCTCACCGAATGCGGTCCCTGGATCCTACGAGCAGTACTTC	CASSPNAVPGSYEQYF
14	TRBV27	-	-	TRBJ2-5	TGTGCCAGCAGTTCACTAGCACTCCAAGAGACCCAGTACTTC	CASSSLALQETQYF
16	TRBV28	-	-	TRBJ1-2	TGTGCCAGCAGTCCTGAAGACCTCTCCGGGGGCTATGGCTACACCTTC	CASSPEDLSGGYGYTF
15	TRBV28	-	-	TRBJ1-2	TGTGCCAGCTTTAACAGGAGGGGTTCCCCCTATGGCTACACCTTC	CASFNRRGSPYGYTF
14	TRBV6-5	-	TRBD1	TRBJ2-2	TGTGCCAGCACTCGACAGGGAAGGGACCGGGAGCTGTTTTTT	CASTRQGRDRELFF
16	TRBV28	-	-	TRBJ1-4	TGTGCCAGCAGGGGAGGGGATCCGGGACATGAAGAAAAACTGTTTTTT	CASRGGDPGHEEKLFF
16	TRBV7-2	few	TRBD1	TRBJ2-2	TGTGCCAGCAGCTCAGGACAGGGTGGGAACACCGGGGAGCTGTTTTTT	CASSSGQGGNTGELFF
14	TRBV6-5	once	-	TRBJ1-1	TGTGCCAGCAGCCGGACTCGTCTTAACACTGAAGCTTTCTTT	CASSRTRLNTEAFF
13	TRBV19	-	-	TRBJ2-3	TGTGCCAGTAGTATGGTAGATTTTGATACGCAGTATTTT	CASSMVDFDTQYF
11	TRBV29-1	-	TRBD1	TRBJ2-7	TGCAGCGGGGCGACAGGGTCGGAGCAGTACTTC	CSGATGSEQYF
16	TRBV2	-	TRBD1	TRBJ2-7	TGTGCCAGCAGGGTCGGACAGGGGAGGGGATCCTACGAGCAGTACTTC	CASRVGQGRGSYEQYF
12	TRBV11-2	few	-	TRBJ1-6	TGTGCCAGCAGCTCCCGTTCGTTACCCCTCCACTTT	CASSSRSLPLHF
16	TRBV19	once	TRBD1	TRBJ1-2	TGTGCCAGTAGACCTCATCGGGACAGGCCTAACTATGGCTACACCTTC	CASRPHRDRPNYGYTF
18	TRBV5-1	-	TRBD2	TRBJ2-2	TGCGCCAGCAGCAGGGGAACCGGACTAGCGGGATACACCGGGGAGCTGTTTTTT	CASSRGTGLAGYTGELFF
15	TRBV6-5	few	-	TRBJ1-2	TGTGCCAGCATCCATTCTAATGGCGGAACCTATGGCTACACCTTC	CASIHSNGGTYGYTF
13	TRBV19	-	-	TRBJ1-4	TGTGCCACCCAACGGGGATTTCGTGAAAAACTGTTTTTT	CATQRGFREKLFF